Reported below is one T cell receptor beta chain. Cohorts were determined from participant-reported clinical history. This entry is derived from a study of blood T cell repertoires in COVID-19. Study-level information: Sample material is recorded as cDNA or gDNA derived from T cells, B-cell-depleted T cells, or PBMCs.

Trimming took 2 bases from V and 5 from J; bases not matched to a gene: 16. There are 18 residues in the CDR3. CDR1 is SGHRS and CDR2 is YFSETQ in the germline V gene. Original methodology: It was from reference gene primer amplification that nucleated cell counts were estimated. Using immunoSEQ multiplex PCR, the repertoire was profiled, and TCRdb retains in-frame clones only, with some absent. V and J calls and clone size are as listed in that table; D and trimming were resolved from the DNA. The data contain a few hundred thousand clones, less than 90% of them singletons. The rearrangement joins TRBV5-1 to TRBJ2-3, with 8 bases that match TRBD2. Sequenced sample: PBMCs or T cells enriched from blood (not recorded which). The TCR sequence derives from a woman aged 45-65 years who had recovered from COVID-19. The DNA of the CDR3 is TGCGCCAGCAGCTTTGATCCGGTCTTGGCGGGGGGTGGAGATACGCAGTATTTT. This encodes CASSFDPVLAGGGDTQYF.